The 30 T cell receptor beta chains reported below all come from one sample, sequenced in a study of regulatory T cells in long-lasting Graves disease. CDR3 regions were amplified by Arm-PCR using iRepertoire HTBI primers to build TCR beta libraries. Using its own MiXCR run on the multiplex PCR reads, TCRdb lists one record per CDR3 protein. The sample shows 380,000 or so distinct CDR3 sequences, about a sixth of them seen only once. As to time point: newly diagnosed GD, antithyroid drugs for less than 3 months. Preparation of the TCR library used RNA extracted from PBMCs. These data were also filed under a second study, of T cells in Graves' hyperthyroidism and ophthalmopathy.

The specimen was peripheral blood mononuclear cells (PBMCs), collected at new diagnosis, from a patient treated with antithyroid drugs. These receptors were obtained from a woman younger than 30 with Graves disease.

There are many counts of this clonotype. The CDR3 sequence: CASISGTSSYNEQFF. The CDR3 DNA reads as TGTGCCAGCATAAGCGGGACTAGCTCCTACAATGAGCAGTTCTTC. The chain carries TRBV2 and TRBJ2-1, with TRBD2 identical over 8 bases. With 7 bases clipped from V and 0 bases from J, the junction kept 5 bases outside the gene matches. The germline gives CDR1 SNHLY, CDR2 FYNNEI. CDR3 size: 15 residues.

This clonotype was observed many times. The chain combines TRBV7-2 with TRBJ2-3, with TRBD2 matching over 11 bases. CDR3 size: 15 residues. CDR1 is SGHTA, CDR2 FQGNSA, per germline. V was pared by 3 bases and J by 6 bases, with 5 bases of the junction left unmatched. The CDR3 region has the DNA TGTGCCAGCAGCTTGACTAGCGGGAAAGGGGATACGCAGTATTTT. It is translated as CASSLTSGKGDTQYF. Complete variable domain (other parts from reference TRBV7-2 and TRBJ2-3): GAGVSQSPSNKVTEKGKDVELRCDPISGHTALYWYRQSLGQGLEFLIYFQGNSAPDKSGLPSDRFSAERTGGSVSTLTIQRTQQEDSAVYLCASSLTSGKGDTQYFGPGTRLTVL.

This clonotype was recorded many times. The junction does not match germline at one end; this may be a read error. CDR3 amino acids: CASSLAGGGDYGYTF. The CDR3 bases are TGTGCCAGCAGCTTGGCCGGGGGCGGTGACTATGGCTACACCTTC. The rearrangement joins TRBV5-1 to TRBJ1-2; D is perhaps TRBD1 (6 bases). The CDR3 consists of 15 residues. From germline, CDR1 is SGHRS and CDR2 YFSETQ.

This clonotype was picked up many times. V and J are TRBV7-8 and TRBJ1-4; TRBD1 aligns across 9 bases. Germline CDR1 SGHVS, CDR2 FQNEAQ. With V trimmed by 5 bases and J by 7 bases, 8 bases remained unmatched. The CDR3 has 15 amino acids. The CDR3 is CASSTRDRVAEKLFF. Written as DNA, the CDR3 is TGTGCCAGCAGCACCCGGGACAGGGTGGCTGAAAAACTGTTTTTT.

This clonotype was counted between two and nine times. This rearrangement joins TRBV7-2 to TRBJ2-7; D is possibly TRBD2 (6 bases). This CDR3 contains 14 residues. CDR1 SGHTA and CDR2 FQGNSA come from the germline V gene. Trimming removed 3 bases at V and 3 bases at J, with 12 bases between. The CDR3 region has the DNA TGTGCCAGCAGCTTCGGGGGAAAGTTCTACGAGCAGTACTTC. This sequence encodes CASSFGGKFYEQYF.

Concerning this clonotype: As the CDR3 is not closed by the conserved phenylalanine or tryptophan, this likely results from a read error. The V and J genes are TRBV28 and TRBJ1-1; TRBD1 might be the D (5 bases). Germline V gene lookup returns CDR1 MDHEN and CDR2 SYDVKM. The CDR3 is 14 residues long. V was pared by 1 base and J by 1 base, with 7 bases between. The DNA of the CDR3 is TGTGCCAGCAGTTTATTGGGGCAGAACACTGAAGCTTTCTCT. Translating gives CASSLLGQNTEAFS.

This clonotype was observed many times. This chain connects TRBV3-1 to TRBJ2-1; 9 bases are a match to TRBD2. Per the germline V gene, CDR1 is LGHDT and CDR2 is YNNKEL (reference sequence). The J segment lost 2 bases and the V segment lost 2 bases, leaving 7 bases of the junction unmatched. The CDR3 is made up of 17 amino acids. CDR3 bases: TGTGCCAGCAGCCAACCCTCCGCTAGCGGGGCCTACAATGAGCAGTTCTTC. It yields the protein CASSQPSASGAYNEQFF.

The sample holds many counts of this clonotype. The gene calls are TRBV20-1 and TRBJ2-1; 11 nucleotides agree with TRBD2. The CDR3 spans 17 residues. The J segment lost 4 bases and the V segment lost 4 bases, leaving 12 bases of the junction unmatched. CDR1 and CDR2 (germline): DFQATT, SNEGSKA (reference sequence). The CDR3 region is CSANRLAGRFSYNEQFF. The DNA of the CDR3 is TGCAGTGCTAACAGACTAGCGGGGAGATTCTCTTACAATGAGCAGTTCTTC.

This clonotype was observed at least ten times. The chain links TRBV11-2 to TRBJ2-5; 13 bases align to TRBD2. V lost 3 bases and J lost 5; bases outside the gene matches: 6. Looked up from germline, CDR1 is SGHAT and CDR2 is FQNNGV. The CDR3 spans 16 residues. This CDR3 reads CASSFRLAGGGETQYF. DNA for the CDR3: TGTGCCAGCAGCTTCAGACTAGCGGGGGGCGGGGAGACCCAGTACTTC.

This rearrangement joins TRBV9 to TRBJ2-3; 9 positions match TRBD2. J lost 2 bases, V lost 7 bases, and 5 bases had no gene match. CDR1 and CDR2 (germline): SGDLS, YYNGEE. The CDR3 loop spans 14 amino acids. The CDR3 bases are TGTGCCAGCGGTAGCGGGGGCCCCACAGATACGCAGTATTTT. Protein product: CASGSGGPTDTQYF.

This clonotype occurred a few times. J is TRBJ1-3 and V is TRBV5-6, with TRBD1 matching over 7 bases. The CDR3 contains 15 residues. CDR1 and CDR2 (germline): SGHDT, YYEEEE. Trimming removed 4 bases from V and 2 bases from J; junction bases left unmatched: 6. The CDR3 loop reads CASSLARGAGNTIYF. For the CDR3, the DNA is TGTGCCAGCAGCCTGGCCAGGGGGGCTGGAAACACCATATATTTT.

This clonotype has at least ten counts. The chain joins TRBV30 to TRBJ2-1; 7 bases are shared with TRBD2. CDR3 length: 13 amino acids. CDR1 is GTSNPN, CDR2 SVGIG, per germline (reference sequence). The V gene end was trimmed by 3 bases and the J gene end by 4 bases; junction bases not matched to a gene: 3. The CDR3: CAWRRAGYNEQFF. CDR3 DNA: TGTGCCTGGAGGCGAGCGGGGTACAATGAGCAGTTCTTC.

This clonotype has at least ten counts. V is TRBV9 and J is TRBJ2-2; no clear D gene. Germline CDR1 is SGDLS and CDR2 is YYNGEE. V was trimmed by 0 bases and J by 7 bases, leaving 10 bases between them. This CDR3 is 14 amino acids long. The CDR3 DNA follows: TGTGCCAGCAGCGTAGGAAGTGAAATCGGGGAGCTGTTTTTT. Translation gives CASSVGSEIGELFF.

This clonotype was detected ten times or more. The chain is built from TRBV5-1 and TRBJ2-6, with unresolved D. Germline-derived CDR1 and CDR2 are SGHRS and YFSETQ. Trimming took 2 bases from V and 0 from J, leaving 6 bases between them. The CDR3 extends over 15 amino acids. DNA for the CDR3: TGCGCCAGCAGCTTCCCTAACTCTGGGGCCAACGTCCTGACTTTC. It specifies CASSFPNSGANVLTF.

This clonotype showed up many times. The chain carries TRBV3-1 and TRBJ1-4, with 9 bases fitting TRBD1. This CDR3 spans 18 amino acids. The V gene end was trimmed by 1 base and the J gene end by 8 bases; junction bases not matched to a gene: 14. The germline CDR1 and CDR2 sequences are LGHDT and YNNKEL (reference sequence). CDR3: CASSQATWTGVNSEKLFF. CDR3 nucleotides: TGTGCCAGCAGCCAAGCCACCTGGACAGGGGTCAATTCAGAAAAACTGTTTTTT.

In this sample, this clonotype turned up many times. The chain carries TRBV9 and TRBJ2-7; either TRBD1 or TRBD2 may fit D (5 bases each). Germline V gene sequence: CDR1 SGDLS, CDR2 YYNGEE. The length of the CDR3 is 14 residues. The V end was cut by 2 bases, the J end by 4 bases, with 13 bases between. Here the CDR3 DNA reads TGTGCCAGCAGCGTGGACACCCGAGGGTACGAGCAGTACTTC. Its protein is CASSVDTRGYEQYF.

This clonotype was counted once. One base away lies a much larger clone, so this may be a sequencing read error. This chain links TRBV6-1 with TRBJ1-5; D might be TRBD1 (5 bases). V was trimmed by 1 base and J by 6 bases, leaving 16 bases between them. The germline V gene has CDR1 MNHNS and CDR2 SASEGT. CDR3 length: 16 residues. The chain's CDR3 is CASSEEGTWGIQPQHF. CDR3 nucleotides: TGTGCCAGCAGTGAAGAGGGCACTTGGGGGATTCAGCCCCAGCATTTT.

CDR3 region: CASSITENTEAFF. The CDR3 coding sequence is TGTGCCAGTAGTATCACCGAGAACACTGAAGCTTTCTTT. The chain is built from TRBV19 and TRBJ1-1; D is uncertain. This CDR3 has 13 residues. Per the germline V gene, CDR1 is LNHDA and CDR2 is SQIVND (reference sequence). Deletions cut 3 bases from V and 1 base from J, with 6 bases between.

In its sample, this clonotype was seen many times. The rearrangement links TRBV20-1 to TRBJ1-3; D ambiguous. CDR3 length: 12 residues. Germline CDR1 reads DFQATT; CDR2 reads SNEGSKA (reference sequence). Deletions cut 3 bases from V and 4 bases from J, with 7 bases between. The CDR3 coding sequence is TGCAGTGCTAGTGGACCGGGAAACACCATATATTTT. Translating gives CSASGPGNTIYF.

About this clonotype: With a far larger clone one base away, a read error is the likely cause. V is TRBV7-2 and J is TRBJ2-7; D may be TRBD1 or TRBD2 (5 bases each). Trimming took off 2 bases at V and 7 bases at J, with 18 bases between the two ends. Germline CDR1 and CDR2: SGHTA and FQGNSA. The CDR3 is made up of 15 amino acids. The CDR3 DNA reads TGTGCCAGCAGCTTAAGGGACCAATCCTACAATGAGCAGTACTTC. It specifies CASSLRDQSYNEQYF.

This clonotype was detected only once. This chain uses TRBV5-1 with TRBJ2-3; 7 positions match TRBD1. The germline V gene encodes CDR1 SGHRS and CDR2 YFSETQ. The CDR3 contains 14 residues. The trim removed 4 bases at V and 4 bases at J, leaving 6 bases unmatched. The CDR3: CASSLGQVPDTQYF. The CDR3 DNA sequence: TGCGCCAGCAGCCTCGGACAGGTCCCAGATACGCAGTATTTT. Complete variable domain (other parts from reference TRBV5-1 and TRBJ2-3): KAGVTQTPRYLIKTRGQQVTLSCSPISGHRSVSWYQQTPGQGLQFLFEYFSETQRNKGNFPGRFSGRQFSNSRSEMNVSTLELGDSALYLCASSLGQVPDTQYFGPGTRLTVL.

This clonotype came up a few times. The V gene is TRBV7-9, the J gene TRBJ1-5; 7 nucleotides align to TRBD1. CDR3 length: 14 amino acids. The germline V gene encodes CDR1 SEHNR and CDR2 FQNEAQ (reference sequence). V shed 5 bases and J 3 bases; nucleotides not matched to a gene: 4. CDR3 amino acids: CASSRTGNNQPQHF. Here the CDR3 DNA reads TGTGCCAGCAGCCGGACAGGTAACAATCAGCCCCAGCATTTT.

In its sample, this clonotype was seen many times. The chain recombines TRBV11-2 with TRBJ2-1; a possible D gene is TRBD1 (5 bases). V gave up 1 base and J gave up 12 bases, with 7 bases separating them. The CDR3 sequence is 11 residues long. Looked up from germline, CDR1 is SGHAT and CDR2 is FQNNGV. The CDR3, as DNA: TGTGCCAGCAGCTTAGGCACAGGGCAGTTCTTC. Its translation: CASSLGTGQFF.

The chain recombines TRBV5-1 with TRBJ1-4; D gene ambiguous. Germline CDR1 SGHRS, CDR2 YFSETQ. V shed 3 bases and J shed 0 bases, with 6 bases lying between them. The CDR3 loop spans 14 amino acids. CDR3 sequence reads: CASSSTTTNEKLFF. CDR3 nucleotide sequence: TGCGCCAGCAGCTCGACAACAACTAATGAAAAACTGTTTTTT. Full variable domain (remainder filled in from reference TRBV5-1 and TRBJ1-4): KAGVTQTPRYLIKTRGQQVTLSCSPISGHRSVSWYQQTPGQGLQFLFEYFSETQRNKGNFPGRFSGRQFSNSRSEMNVSTLELGDSALYLCASSSTTTNEKLFFGSGTQLSVL.

This clonotype was seen at least ten times. The chain employs TRBV7-9 and TRBJ2-5, with TRBD1 identical over 7 bases. Germline V gives CDR1 SEHNR, CDR2 FQNEAQ (reference sequence). The CDR3 spans 16 residues. Unmatched junction bases numbered 6, after V lost 1 base and J lost 1 base. The CDR3 here is CASSLVRGPVQETQYF. The CDR3 bases are TGTGCCAGCAGCTTAGTAAGGGGGCCTGTCCAAGAGACCCAGTACTTC. The full variable domain, rest sourced from reference TRBV7-9 and TRBJ2-5, is DTGVSQNPRHKITKRGQNVTFRCDPISEHNRLYWYRQTLGQGPEFLTYFQNEAQLEKSRLLSDRFSAERPKGSFSTLEIQRTEQGDSAMYLCASSLVRGPVQETQYFGPGTRLLVL.

The sample holds many counts of this clonotype. The chain couples TRBV9 to TRBJ1-1; D call uncertain. V lost 0 bases to trimming and J lost 1 base, with 4 bases between them. This CDR3 has 13 amino acids. Germline loops: CDR1 SGDLS, CDR2 YYNGEE. This CDR3 is CASSVAGNTEAFF. The CDR3 nucleotides are TGTGCCAGCAGCGTAGCCGGGAACACTGAAGCTTTCTTT.

This clonotype was recorded many times. The V gene is TRBV3-1, the J gene TRBJ2-5; the match to TRBD2 covers 12 bases. The CDR3 loop spans 16 amino acids. Germline trimming cut 4 bases from V and 2 bases from J; bases unmatched to any gene: 5. Germline V gene lookup returns CDR1 LGHDT and CDR2 YNNKEL (reference sequence). Here the CDR3 DNA reads TGTGCCAGCAGCCTTACTAGCGGGGGGAAACAAGAGACCCAGTACTTC. Its protein is CASSLTSGGKQETQYF.

This clonotype was seen ten or more times. This chain links TRBV5-1 with TRBJ2-2; 7 positions match TRBD1. CDR1 is SGHRS and CDR2 is YFSETQ in the germline V gene. Unmatched junction bases numbered 11, after V lost 3 bases and J lost 6 bases. CDR3 length equals 16 residues. DNA for the CDR3: TGCGCCAGCAGCTCCCACAAGACAGGGAAATCCGGGGAGCTGTTTTTT. This encodes CASSSHKTGKSGELFF.

This clonotype was observed a few times. CDR3 sequence: CASSGSRGEKLFF. The CDR3 DNA follows: TGTGCCAGCAGTGGCAGTAGGGGGGAAAAACTGTTTTTT. J is TRBJ1-4 and V is TRBV6-1; perhaps TRBD1 as D (6 bases). V lost 4 bases and J lost 8, with 11 bases in between. Germline loops: CDR1 MNHNS, CDR2 SASEGT. The CDR3 totals 13 residues.

Worth noting for this clonotype: With only one base between it and a far larger clone, this is likely a read error. The rearrangement links TRBV20-1 to TRBJ2-4, with 8 bases that match TRBD2. Germline CDR1 reads DFQATT; CDR2 reads SNEGSKA (reference sequence). V lost 0 bases and J lost 13; bases outside the gene matches: 17. The CDR3 extends over 16 amino acids. CDR3 nucleotide sequence: TGCAGTGCTAGAGATGTAAGCGGGAGTGGGTACAATGAGCAGTACTTC. It codes for CSARDVSGSGYNEQYF.